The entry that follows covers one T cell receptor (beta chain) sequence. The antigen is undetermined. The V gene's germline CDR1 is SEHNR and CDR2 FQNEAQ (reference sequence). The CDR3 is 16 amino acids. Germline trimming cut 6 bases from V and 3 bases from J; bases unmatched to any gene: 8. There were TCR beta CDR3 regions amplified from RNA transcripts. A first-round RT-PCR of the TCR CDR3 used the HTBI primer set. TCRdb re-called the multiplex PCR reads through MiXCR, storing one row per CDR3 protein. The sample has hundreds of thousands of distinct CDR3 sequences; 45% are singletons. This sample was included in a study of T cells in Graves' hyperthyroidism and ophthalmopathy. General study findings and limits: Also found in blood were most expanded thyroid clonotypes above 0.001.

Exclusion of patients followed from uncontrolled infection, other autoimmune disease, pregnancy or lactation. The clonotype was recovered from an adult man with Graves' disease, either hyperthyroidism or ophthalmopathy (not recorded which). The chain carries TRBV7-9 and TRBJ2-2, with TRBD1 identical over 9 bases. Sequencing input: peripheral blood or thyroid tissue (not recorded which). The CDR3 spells CASSRYTGGYTGELFF. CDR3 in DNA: TGTGCCAGCAGTCGTTACACAGGGGGCTACACCGGGGAGCTGTTTTTT.